Shown below are 28 T cell receptor beta chains from a single sample sequenced in a study of early T cells in non-severe SARS-CoV-2 infection. TCRdb reprocessed the 5' RACE reads with MiXCR, giving one entry per CDR3 protein. The table includes about 55,000 distinct CDR3 sequences, about 13% detected once. The specimen was whole blood, collected at baseline. These receptor sequences come from an adult who was a healthcare worker with PCR-confirmed SARS-CoV-2 infection or an uninfected control (not recorded which).

J is TRBJ2-4 and V is TRBV5-1; 9 bases are a match to TRBD2. The CDR3 extends over 14 amino acids. Germline V gene data show CDR1 as SGHRS and CDR2 as YFSETQ. V lost 5 bases to trimming and J lost 4 bases; unmatched junction nucleotides: 4. The CDR3 reads CASRAGGEKNIQYF. The DNA of the CDR3 is TGCGCCAGCAGAGCGGGGGGTGAAAAAAACATTCAGTACTTC.

This clonotype was counted between two and nine times. The V and J genes are TRBV28 and TRBJ1-1, with D unclear. Trimming shortened V by 3 bases and J by 1 base, and 6 bases separated the two germline ends. In germline, CDR1 is MDHEN, CDR2 SYDVKM. This CDR3 region has 13 residues. The CDR3 protein is CASSFSKNTEAFF. The CDR3 DNA is TGTGCCAGCAGTTTTTCGAAGAACACTGAAGCTTTCTTT.

This clonotype has just a few counts. This chain uses TRBV5-1 with TRBJ2-7; no definite D call. Germline CDR1 SGHRS, CDR2 YFSETQ. This CDR3 spans 12 amino acids. The V gene lost 1 base and the J gene lost 6 bases, with 8 bases spanning the gap. In DNA, the CDR3 is TGCGCCAGCAGCTTGCCCCCCGGCGAGCAGTACTTC. Its protein is CASSLPPGEQYF. The full variable domain, its missing parts supplied by reference TRBV5-1 and TRBJ2-7, is KAGVTQTPRYLIKTRGQQVTLSCSPISGHRSVSWYQQTPGQGLQFLFEYFSETQRNKGNFPGRFSGRQFSNSRSEMNVSTLELGDSALYLCASSLPPGEQYFGPGTRLTVT.

The sample holds a few counts of this clonotype. The chain's CDR3 is CASSSTGGSGNTIYF. CDR3 nucleotide sequence: TGTGCCAGCAGTTCCACGGGGGGCTCTGGAAACACCATATATTTT. This rearrangement joins TRBV27 to TRBJ1-3; D possibly corresponds to TRBD1 (5 bases). Trimming left V 4 bases short and J 0 bases short, with 10 bases between. The germline gives CDR1 MNHEY, CDR2 SMNVEV (reference sequence). The CDR3 spans 15 residues.

The rearrangement joins TRBV11-2 to TRBJ2-2; a possible D gene is TRBD2 (5 bases). CDR3 length equals 16 residues. From germline, CDR1 is SGHAT and CDR2 FQNNGV. The V gene lost 2 bases and the J gene lost 4 bases, with 14 bases spanning the gap. This chain's CDR3 is CASSLRREGLTGELFF. The CDR3 bases are TGTGCCAGCAGCTTACGTAGAGAAGGACTCACCGGGGAGCTGTTTTTT.

The chain links TRBV29-1 to TRBJ2-1; D ambiguous. The germline CDR1 and CDR2 sequences are SQVTM and ANQGSEA. The CDR3 totals 14 residues. Trimming cost V 7 bases and J 0 bases, with 13 bases left between them. The CDR3 loop reads CSASWVSSYNEQFF. CDR3 sequence (DNA): TGCAGCGCCTCCTGGGTAAGCTCCTACAATGAGCAGTTCTTC.

This clonotype has only a few counts. The V and J genes are TRBV20-1 and TRBJ2-7, with D perhaps TRBD2 (7 bases). The V gene's germline CDR1 is DFQATT and CDR2 SNEGSKA (reference sequence). This CDR3 is built from 14 residues. Trimming left V 0 bases short and J 5 bases short, with 14 bases between. CDR3 in amino acids: CSARDAGALHEQYF. The CDR3, as DNA: TGCAGTGCTAGAGATGCGGGGGCCCTCCACGAGCAGTACTTC.

The chain links TRBV2 to TRBJ2-1; 7 positions match TRBD2. The CDR3 spans 16 residues. Germline assignment: CDR1 SNHLY and CDR2 FYNNEI. V shed 3 bases, J shed 12 bases, and the junction held 17 bases outside the gene matches. In DNA form, the CDR3 reads TGTGCCAGCAGTGAGAGCCGACTAGCCGGTTTCCCTCCGCAGTTCTTC. It specifies CASSESRLAGFPPQFF.

V usage is TRBV12-3 or TRBV12-4 and J usage is TRBJ2-3, with 10 bases identical to TRBD2. The CDR3 spans 17 residues. The ends lost 6 bases at V and 0 bases at J; junction bases unmatched: 9. The CDR3 reads CASSLPTSGISTDTQYF. In DNA, the CDR3 is TGTGCCAGCAGCCTCCCCACTAGCGGGATTAGCACAGATACGCAGTATTTT.

V gene TRBV9 combines with J gene TRBJ2-1; 13 bases are a match to TRBD2. V lost 3 bases and J lost 6; bases outside the gene matches: 6. The CDR3 has 16 amino acids. From germline, CDR1 is SGDLS and CDR2 YYNGEE. CDR3 amino acids: CASSGILAGGLNEQFF. As DNA, the CDR3 is TGTGCCAGCAGCGGAATACTAGCGGGAGGGCTCAATGAGCAGTTCTTC. Variable domain in full (rest from reference TRBV9 and TRBJ2-1): DSGVTQTPKHLITATGQRVTLRCSPRSGDLSVYWYQQSLDQGLQFLIQYYNGEERAKGNILERFSAQQFPDLHSELNLSSLELGDSALYFCASSGILAGGLNEQFFGPGTRLTVL.

There are a few counts of this clonotype. The CDR3 nucleotides are TGTGCCAGCAGCTTAGCGGGGCGGGAAGCCTACACCTTC. Amino acid sequence: CASSLAGREAYTF. The chain joins TRBV7-2 to TRBJ1-2, with TRBD1 as a possible D gene (5 bases). The length of the CDR3 is 13 residues. Deletions cut 0 bases from V and 10 bases from J, with 12 bases between. Per the germline V gene, CDR1 is SGHTA and CDR2 is FQGNSA.

The rearrangement links TRBV5-1 to TRBJ2-5; the D gene could be TRBD1 or TRBD2 (6 bases each). Trimming removed 9 bases at V and 5 bases at J, with 17 bases between. The CDR3 extends over 13 amino acids. From germline, CDR1 is SGHRS and CDR2 YFSETQ. The CDR3 bases are TGCGCCACCCCCCGGGGGCCGGGGGAGACCCAGTACTTC. Translated, it gives CATPRGPGETQYF.

About this clonotype itself: This may be a read error: a much more frequent sequence differs by one nucleotide. The J gene is TRBJ2-1, the V gene TRBV30, with D unclear. Germline V gives CDR1 GTSNPN, CDR2 SVGIG (reference sequence). The CDR3 is 13 amino acids. Deletions cut 2 bases from V and 6 bases from J, with 11 bases between. The CDR3 loop is CAWSSWSTNEQFF. The CDR3, as DNA: TGTGCCTGGAGTAGCTGGAGCACCAATGAGCAGTTCTTC.

This clonotype was counted between two and nine times. The chain uses TRBV19 and TRBJ2-1; 13 bases are shared with TRBD2. With V trimmed by 6 bases and J by 8 bases, 10 bases remained unmatched. The CDR3 runs to 16 residues. CDR1 is LNHDA, CDR2 SQIVND, per germline (reference sequence). Here the CDR3 reads CASRVTATSGGDEQFF. For the CDR3, the DNA is TGTGCCAGTAGGGTAACGGCCACTAGCGGGGGGGATGAGCAGTTCTTC. The whole variable domain, filled in from reference TRBV19 and TRBJ2-1, reads DGGITQSPKYLFRKEGQNVTLSCEQNLNHDAMYWYRQDPGQGLRLIYYSQIVNDFQKGDIAEGYSVSREKKESFPLTVTSAQKNPTAFYLCASRVTATSGGDEQFFGPGTRLTVL.

The table lists this clonotype with many counts. This sequence joins TRBV24-1 and TRBJ2-5; 11 bases are shared with TRBD1. CDR3 size: 16 residues. J lost 4 bases, V lost 4 bases, and 7 bases had no gene match. Germline assignment: CDR1 KGHDR and CDR2 SFDVKD. The CDR3 DNA reads as TGTGCCACCAGTGACCCCGGACAGGGGGCCCGAGAGACCCAGTACTTC. Translation gives CATSDPGQGARETQYF.

This chain connects TRBV12-3 or TRBV12-4 to TRBJ2-7; TRBD2 matches at 7 bases. V trimming: 1 base; J trimming: 1 base; junction bases outside the gene matches: 4. The CDR3 length is 15 residues. Here the CDR3 reads CASSLVTSASYEQYF. Written as DNA, the CDR3 is TGTGCCAGCAGTTTAGTAACTAGCGCTTCCTACGAGCAGTACTTC.

This clonotype has just a few counts. The chain couples TRBV7-6 to TRBJ1-1, with D perhaps matching TRBD1 (6 bases). V gave up 6 bases and J gave up 7 bases, with 18 bases separating them. Per germline, CDR1 SGHVS and CDR2 FNYEAQ. The CDR3 contains 14 residues. The chain's CDR3 is CASREALTGSEAFF. DNA for the CDR3: TGTGCCAGCAGAGAGGCCTTGACAGGCAGTGAAGCTTTCTTT.

In its sample, this clonotype was seen a few times. V gene TRBV14 combines with J gene TRBJ2-7, with D possibly being TRBD2 (5 bases). Trimming removed 4 bases at V and 5 bases at J, with 15 bases between. Germline loops: CDR1 SGHDN, CDR2 FVKESK. The CDR3 covers 14 residues. In DNA form, the CDR3 reads TGTGCCAGCAGCCTGAATCTAGCTGTCCACGAGCAGTACTTC. Its protein is CASSLNLAVHEQYF. The full variable domain, in which reference TRBV14 and TRBJ2-7 provide the parts outside the CDR3, is EAGVTQFPSHSVIEKGQTVTLRCDPISGHDNLYWYRRVMGKEIKFLLHFVKESKQDESGMPNNRFLAERTGGTYSTLKVQPAELEDSGVYFCASSLNLAVHEQYFGPGTRLTVT.

This clonotype came up a few times. The chain is built from TRBV7-9 and TRBJ1-2; TRBD1 matches 7 bases. With 5 bases clipped from V and 4 bases from J, the junction kept 7 bases outside the gene matches. Looked up from germline, CDR1 is SEHNR and CDR2 is FQNEAQ (reference sequence). There are 14 residues in the CDR3. The CDR3 here is CASSPAGTAYGYTF. The CDR3 DNA follows: TGTGCCAGCAGCCCCGCCGGGACAGCCTATGGCTACACCTTC.

V usage is TRBV6-1 and J usage is TRBJ2-7; tentative D call: TRBD1 (5 bases). The germline gives CDR1 MNHNS, CDR2 SASEGT. This CDR3 is built from 14 residues. V was shortened by 8 bases and J by 5 bases, with 19 bases between the two germline ends. The CDR3 region is CASCQTYRFDEQYF. CDR3 sequence (DNA): TGTGCCAGCTGTCAAACCTACAGGTTTGACGAGCAGTACTTC.

In DNA, the CDR3 is TGTGCAAGTCGCTTAGCGGACAGCTCTGGAAACACCATATATTTT. Its protein product is CASRLADSSGNTIYF. J is TRBJ1-3 and V is TRBV12-2. TRBV12-2 is an annotated pseudogene. The length of the CDR3 is 15 residues.

The chain uses TRBV6-5 and TRBJ2-1; D possibly corresponds to TRBD2 (6 bases). This CDR3 spans 14 amino acids. The V and J ends lost 3 bases and 3 bases respectively, with 9 bases between them. Germline CDR1 MNHEY, CDR2 SVGAGI. The CDR3 DNA sequence: TGTGCCAGCAGTTATCGCGGGGTCTACAATGAGCAGTTCTTC. This codes for CASSYRGVYNEQFF.

The sample holds many counts of this clonotype. The chain has TRBV19 and TRBJ2-2; 9 bases match TRBD2. Germline V gene data show CDR1 as LNHDA and CDR2 as SQIVND (reference sequence). V was clipped by 2 bases and J by 5 bases; unmatched bases: 3. CDR3 length equals 15 residues. The CDR3 coding sequence is TGTGCCAGTAGTATAAAAGCGGGAGGTACCGGGGAGCTGTTTTTT. Amino acid sequence: CASSIKAGGTGELFF.

This clonotype was counted only a few times. The rearrangement links TRBV7-9 to TRBJ1-1; D remains unclear. The germline CDR1 and CDR2 sequences are SEHNR and FQNEAQ (reference sequence). CDR3 length: 11 amino acids. Trimming cost V 7 bases and J 4 bases, with 7 bases left between them. CDR3 nucleotide sequence: TGTGCCAGCATCTTGGGCACTGAAGCTTTCTTT. Its protein product is CASILGTEAFF.

The gene calls are TRBV5-4 and TRBJ1-2, with unresolved D. In germline, CDR1 is SGHNT, CDR2 YYREEE (reference sequence). This CDR3 is 14 amino acids long. V lost 0 bases and J lost 4, with 10 bases in between. The CDR3 reads CASSLEPMGYGYTF. In nucleotides, the CDR3 is TGTGCCAGCAGCTTGGAGCCCATGGGCTATGGCTACACCTTC.

In this sample, this clonotype turned up a few times. The chain is built from TRBV7-9 and TRBJ2-1; unclear D gene. CDR3 size: 13 residues. Trimming shortened V by 2 bases and J by 3 bases, and 5 bases separated the two germline ends. CDR1 is SEHNR, CDR2 FQNEAQ, per germline (reference sequence). CDR3 sequence reads: CASSLRNYNEQFF. Written as DNA, the CDR3 is TGTGCCAGCAGCTTACGGAACTACAATGAGCAGTTCTTC. Complete variable domain (other parts from reference TRBV7-9 and TRBJ2-1): DTGVSQNPRHKITKRGQNVTFRCDPISEHNRLYWYRQTLGQGPEFLTYFQNEAQLEKSRLLSDRFSAERPKGSFSTLEIQRTEQGDSAMYLCASSLRNYNEQFFGPGTRLTVL.

V is TRBV5-4 and J is TRBJ2-2; no clear D gene. Germline assignment: CDR1 SGHNT and CDR2 YYREEE (reference sequence). Trimming stripped 0 bases from V and 7 bases from J, with 10 bases between. The CDR3 totals 14 residues. DNA for the CDR3: TGTGCCAGCAGCTTGGTATCAGAGGACGGGGAGCTGTTTTTT. It specifies CASSLVSEDGELFF.

The chain combines TRBV6-2 or TRBV6-3 with TRBJ2-7; no firm D call. CDR1 is MNHEY, CDR2 SVGEGT, per germline. The CDR3 is 13 residues long. The ends were cut back, 4 bases at V and 2 bases at J, with 9 bases in the middle. CDR3: CASSFGFTYEQYF. The CDR3 DNA reads TGTGCCAGCAGTTTTGGGTTTACCTACGAGCAGTACTTC.